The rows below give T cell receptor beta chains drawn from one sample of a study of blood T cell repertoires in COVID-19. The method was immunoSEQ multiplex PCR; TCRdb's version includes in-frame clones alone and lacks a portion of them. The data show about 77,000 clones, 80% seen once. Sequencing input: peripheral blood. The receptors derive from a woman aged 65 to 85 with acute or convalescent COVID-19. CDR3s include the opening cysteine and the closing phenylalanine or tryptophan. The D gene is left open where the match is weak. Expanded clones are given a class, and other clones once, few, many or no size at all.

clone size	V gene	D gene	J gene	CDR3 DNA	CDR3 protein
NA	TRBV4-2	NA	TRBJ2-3	TGTGCCAGCAGCCAAGAACGAGGCACAGATACGCAGTATTTT	CASSQERGTDTQYF
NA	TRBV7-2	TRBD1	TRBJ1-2	TGTGCCAGCAGCCCGGGACAGGGTAATTATGGCTACACCTTC	CASSPGQGNYGYTF
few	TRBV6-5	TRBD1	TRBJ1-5	TGTGCCAGCAGACCGGGACAGGCCCTAAATCAGCCCCAGCATTTT	CASRPGQALNQPQHF
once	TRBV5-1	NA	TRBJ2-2	TGCGCCAGCAGCTTGGGGCAGAACACCGGGGAGCTGTTTTTT	CASSLGQNTGELFF
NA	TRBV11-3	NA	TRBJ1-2	TGTGCCAGCAGCTTAGATCTCGGACTTGAATCGAGTGGCTACACCTTC	CASSLDLGLESSGYTF
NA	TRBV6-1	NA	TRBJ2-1	TGTGCCAGCAGTGATTATAACAATGAGCAGTTCTTC	CASSDYNNEQFF
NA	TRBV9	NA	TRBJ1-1	TGTGCCAGCAGTCGGACGGGAATGAACACTGAAGCTTTCTTT	CASSRTGMNTEAFF
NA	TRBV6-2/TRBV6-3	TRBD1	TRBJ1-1	TGTGCCAGCAGTTGGGGACAGAGGAGCAGAACTGAAGCTTTCTTT	CASSWGQRSRTEAFF
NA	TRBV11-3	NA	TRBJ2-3	TGTGCCAGCAGCTTAGGCGCGTGGGGGGGCACAGATACGCAGTATTTT	CASSLGAWGGTDTQYF
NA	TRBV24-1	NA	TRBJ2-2	TGTGCCACCAGTGAGTCCCCAGGGGCTAGCACCGGGGAGCTGTTTTTT	CATSESPGASTGELFF
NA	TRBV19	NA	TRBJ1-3	TGTGCCAGTAGTTTGTATTTCCCGTTCTCTGGAAACACCATATATTTT	CASSLYFPFSGNTIYF
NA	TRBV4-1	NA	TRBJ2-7	TGCGCCAGCAGCCGCGGGACAGACGGGGCCGAGCAGTACTTC	CASSRGTDGAEQYF
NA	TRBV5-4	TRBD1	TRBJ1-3	TGTGCCAGCAGCCCCGAGGGGGCGGAAGGAAACACCATATATTTT	CASSPEGAEGNTIYF
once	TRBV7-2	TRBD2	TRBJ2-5	TGTGCCAGCAGCCCCATAGCGGGGGAGGAGACCCAGTACTTC	CASSPIAGEETQYF
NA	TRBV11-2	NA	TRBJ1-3	TGTGCCAGCAGCTTAGGAGGGTACTCTGGAAACACCATATATTTT	CASSLGGYSGNTIYF
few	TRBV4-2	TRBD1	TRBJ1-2	TGTGCCAGCAGCCCCGGGACAGGGGGGGCGGGCTATGGCTACACCTTC	CASSPGTGGAGYGYTF
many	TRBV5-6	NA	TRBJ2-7	TGTGCCAGCAGCTCCCCGGGACACTCCTACGAGCAGTACTTC	CASSSPGHSYEQYF
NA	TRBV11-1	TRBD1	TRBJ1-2	TGTGCCAGCACCCGGACAGGGGACTATGGCTACACCTTC	CASTRTGDYGYTF
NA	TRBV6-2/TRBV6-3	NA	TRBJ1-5	TGTGCCAGCAGTTATACACCGGCGGGTCAGCCCCAGCATTTT	CASSYTPAGQPQHF
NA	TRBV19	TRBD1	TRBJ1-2	TGTGCCAGTAAGATGACAGGGGAGTATTTTGGCTACACCTTC	CASKMTGEYFGYTF
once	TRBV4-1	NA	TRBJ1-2	TGCGCCAGCAGCCAAGATTCGGCCCAAGCGAGGGGCTACACCTTC	CASSQDSAQARGYTF
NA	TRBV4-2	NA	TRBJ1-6	TGTGCCAGCAGCCAAGAGGGCAGTGACCGGTGGCCCCTCCACTTT	CASSQEGSDRWPLHF
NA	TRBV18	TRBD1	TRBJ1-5	TGTGCCAGCTCACGGACAGGTTCTAGCAATCAGCCCCAGCATTTT	CASSRTGSSNQPQHF
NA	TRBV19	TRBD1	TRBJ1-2	TGTGCCAGTAGTACTGGACAGGGAGGTGTGAACTATGGCTACACCTTC	CASSTGQGGVNYGYTF
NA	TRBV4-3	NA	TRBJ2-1	TGCGCCAGCAGCTACCACCCGGACAGTCCAAACTACAATGAGCAGTTCTTC	CASSYHPDSPNYNEQFF
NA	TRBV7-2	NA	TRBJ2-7	TGTGCCAGCAGCCTAATGAACGAGCAGTACTTC	CASSLMNEQYF
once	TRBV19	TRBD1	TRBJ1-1	TGTGCCAGTAGGGGGGACAGTTCGAACACTGAAGCTTTCTTT	CASRGDSSNTEAFF
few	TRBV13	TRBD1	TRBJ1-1	TGTGCCAGCAGCCTTGGGACAGGGGCCGTGAACACTGAAGCTTTCTTT	CASSLGTGAVNTEAFF
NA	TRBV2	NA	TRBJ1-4	TGTGCCAGCAGCCTTGACAGTGAAAAACTGTTTTTT	CASSLDSEKLFF
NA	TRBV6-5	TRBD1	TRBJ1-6	TGTGCCTCGGCACAGGGGGCTATTTCACCCCTCCACTTT	CASAQGAISPLHF
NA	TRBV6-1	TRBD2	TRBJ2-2	TGTGCCAGCAGTGATCCCACTTGGGGGGGAGCGGGGGGCACCGGGGAGCTGTTTTTT	CASSDPTWGGAGGTGELFF
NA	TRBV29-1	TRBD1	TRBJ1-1	TGCAGCGTTGACTCAAAGGGGGCCGGGGCTTTCTTT	CSVDSKGAGAFF
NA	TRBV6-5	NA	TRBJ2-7	TGTGCCACCGGTGGAAGGGCAGGGCCCTACGAGCAGTACTTC	CATGGRAGPYEQYF
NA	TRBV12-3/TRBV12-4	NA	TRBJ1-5	TGTGCCAGCAGCGAGGACTGGAATCAGCCCCAGCATTTT	CASSEDWNQPQHF
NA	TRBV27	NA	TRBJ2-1	TGTGCCAGCAGTTTATGGGGTGTCGGGGGCTACAATGAGCAGTTCTTC	CASSLWGVGGYNEQFF
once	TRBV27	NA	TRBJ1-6	TGTGCCAGCAGTCTGTACCCCGACACGTATAATTCACCCCTCCACTTT	CASSLYPDTYNSPLHF
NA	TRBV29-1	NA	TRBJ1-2	TGCAGCGTTGGACAGGATGGAGGCTACACCTTC	CSVGQDGGYTF
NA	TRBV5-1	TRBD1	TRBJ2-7	TGCGCCAGCAGCAGAACGGGACAGAACTGGTACGAGCAGTACTTC	CASSRTGQNWYEQYF
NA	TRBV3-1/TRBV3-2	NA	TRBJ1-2	TGTGCCAGCAGCCCGAGGGCTAGTAACTATGGCTACACCTTC	CASSPRASNYGYTF
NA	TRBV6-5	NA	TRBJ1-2	TGTGCCAGCAGCCAGATTGGCCTCTATGGCTACACCTTC	CASSQIGLYGYTF
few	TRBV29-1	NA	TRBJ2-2	TGCAGCGTTGAAGTCGGACACCTGAACACCGGGGAGCTGTTTTTT	CSVEVGHLNTGELFF
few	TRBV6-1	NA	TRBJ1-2	TGTGCCAGCAGTGAAGTGGAAGGGGCCTATGGCTACACCTTC	CASSEVEGAYGYTF
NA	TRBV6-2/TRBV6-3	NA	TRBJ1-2	TGTGCCAGCAGCCACACCCCCGACAGAATTAACTATGGCTACACCTTC	CASSHTPDRINYGYTF
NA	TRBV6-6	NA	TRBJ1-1	TGTGCCAGCAGTAACCAGGGTGAAGCTTTCTTT	CASSNQGEAFF
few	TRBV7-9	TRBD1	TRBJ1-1	TGTGCCAGCAGCGGGGGACAGACATTAAACACTGAAGCTTTCTTT	CASSGGQTLNTEAFF
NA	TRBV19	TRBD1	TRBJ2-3	TGTGCCAGCATAAGGGGACAGGGGGCCGCAGATACGCAGTATTTT	CASIRGQGAADTQYF
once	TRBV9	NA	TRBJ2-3	TGTGCCAGCAGCGTCCGACTAGGTTCCAAAACAGATACGCAGTATTTT	CASSVRLGSKTDTQYF
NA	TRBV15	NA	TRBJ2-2	TGTGCCACCAGCAGAGGGTACAATGGAGGGACCGGGGAGCTGTTTTTT	CATSRGYNGGTGELFF
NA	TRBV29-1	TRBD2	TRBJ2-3	TGCAGCGTTACTAGCGGGGGGGGAGATACGCAGTATTTT	CSVTSGGGDTQYF
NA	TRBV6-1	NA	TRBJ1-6	TGTACCAGCAGTGACTATGACAGGAGTAATAATTCACCCCTCCACTTT	CTSSDYDRSNNSPLHF
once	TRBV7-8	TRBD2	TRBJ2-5	TGTGCCAGCAGCGTATTAGCGGGCAGGACTAGCGGGGGCTCGCAGTACTTC	CASSVLAGRTSGGSQYF
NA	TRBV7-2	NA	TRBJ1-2	TGTGCCAGCAGCTTTCGGCAGGGCTATGGCTACACCTTC	CASSFRQGYGYTF
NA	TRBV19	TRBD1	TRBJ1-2	TGTGCCAGTAGTACCCAACAGGGGCTGGGCTATGGCTACACCTTC	CASSTQQGLGYGYTF
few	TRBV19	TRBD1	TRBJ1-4	TGTGCCACCACTTCAGGGGGCACCGGTGAAAAACTGTTTTTT	CATTSGGTGEKLFF